This TCR beta chain was obtained from a study of cytomegalovirus exposure and HLA in healthy donors. Study-wide background: Falling in the Caucasian-associated ancestry cluster were approximately 86% of a few hundred genotyped donors. Study outcomes and limitations: Listed as cytomegalovirus-associated were 164 TCR beta chains. Most TCR sequences were rare, but some public TCRs occurred in many donors.

In regard to this clone: The target antigen is unknown.

The PCR had 60 Vbeta and 13 Jbeta primers. Profiling relied on immunoSEQ multiplex PCR, and the TCRdb table lists in-frame clones only, not all of them. In the table there are 90,000 to 150,000 clones, about 76% of which are singletons. The origin of this receptor is a woman aged 40-49 years in good health and CMV-seronegative. Sequencing input: PBMCs.

Here the CDR3 reads CASSLLQGTEAFF. CDR3 DNA sequence: TGTGCCAGCAGCTTACTACAGGGAACTGAAGCTTTCTTT. The rearrangement links TRBV7-2 to TRBJ1-1; possibly TRBD1 for D (6 bases). This CDR3 comprises 13 residues. The V end lost 2 bases, the J end lost 5 bases, and 9 bases lay between the germline ends. The germline V gene encodes CDR1 SGHTA and CDR2 FQGNSA.